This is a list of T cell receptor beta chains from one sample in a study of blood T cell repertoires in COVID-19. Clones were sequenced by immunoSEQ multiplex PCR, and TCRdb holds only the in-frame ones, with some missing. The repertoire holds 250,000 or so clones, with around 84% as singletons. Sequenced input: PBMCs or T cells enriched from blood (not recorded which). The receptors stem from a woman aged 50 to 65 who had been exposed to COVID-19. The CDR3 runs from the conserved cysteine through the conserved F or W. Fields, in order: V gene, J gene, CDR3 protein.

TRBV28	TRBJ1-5	CASRRGGARNQPQHF
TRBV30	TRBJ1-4	CAWGRPDYNEKLFF
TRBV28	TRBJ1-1	CASSYFRVNTEAFF
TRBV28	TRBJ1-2	CASVEGRALYGYTF
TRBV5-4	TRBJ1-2	CASSLDRAHYGYTF
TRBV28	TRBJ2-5	CASREGDRGPQETQYF
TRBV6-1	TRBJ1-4	CASSEALREKLFF
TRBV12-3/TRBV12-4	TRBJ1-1	CASSFPGVTEAFF
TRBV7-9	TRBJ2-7	CASSSRGNGPDEQYF
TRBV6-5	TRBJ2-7	CASNPQQGGSYEQYF
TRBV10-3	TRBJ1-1	CAIRKGTEIDTEAFF
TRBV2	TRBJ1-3	CASRDRALTGNTIYF
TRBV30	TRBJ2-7	CAWSVHLAGNYEQYF
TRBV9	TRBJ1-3	CASSFGNGRAGNTIYF
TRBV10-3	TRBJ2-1	CAISESAVEQFF
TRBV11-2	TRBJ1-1	CASSLGGGNTEAFF
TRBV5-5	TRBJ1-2	CASSLDDRGYGYTF
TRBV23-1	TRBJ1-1	CASSPRAFF
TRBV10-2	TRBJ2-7	CASRISTGSFLEQYF
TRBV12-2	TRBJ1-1	CASRFTEKAFF
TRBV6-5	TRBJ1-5	CASRPGQGSNQPQHF
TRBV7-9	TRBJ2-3	CASSDEIPDTQYF
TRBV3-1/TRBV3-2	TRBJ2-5	CASSPGTSGVSETQYF
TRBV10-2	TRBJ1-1	CASSARDRLNTEAFF
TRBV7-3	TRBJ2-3	CASSFGGTDTQYF
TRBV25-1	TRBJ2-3	CASSPYTDTQYF
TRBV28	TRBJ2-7	CASSPARELWEQYF
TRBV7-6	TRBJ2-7	CASSPGTPYEQYF